A selection of T cell receptor beta chains follows, all from one sample in a study of low-dose radiotherapy and immunotherapy resistance in tumors. TCRdb reanalysed the reads using MiXCR and keeps one entry per CDR3 protein. Of tens of thousands of distinct CDR3 sequences in the sample, roughly 19% were seen once. The sequences come from PBMCs, collected before treatment. The source of these receptors is a male donor with prostate cancer. Both conserved end residues are part of each CDR3. A D gene is named only where the DNA matches it firmly. Only part of the rows carry a size: once, few, many, or a class if the clone is expanded.

length	V	D	J	size	DNA	CDR3
14	TRBV7-9	-	TRBJ1-6	many	TGTGCCAGCAGCCTACAGAGACTTAATTCACCCCTCCACTTT	CASSLQRLNSPLHF
14	TRBV7-3	TRBD1	TRBJ1-6	many	TGTGCCAGCAGCTTCGACAGGGGAGATTCACCCCTCCACTTT	CASSFDRGDSPLHF
17	TRBV7-3	TRBD2	TRBJ2-2	many	TGTGCCAGCAGCCCGACTAGCGGGGGCGCGGGGACCGGGGAGCTGTTTTTT	CASSPTSGGAGTGELFF
15	TRBV2	-	TRBJ1-1	-	TGTGGCAGTGCAGGTGGGGGGAGGCCTGACACTGAAGCTTTCTTT	CGSAGGGRPDTEAFF
16	TRBV20-1	-	TRBJ2-5	few	TGCAGTGCGCCCCCCCACGGAACGGGGGACCAAGAGACCCAGTACTTC	CSAPPHGTGDQETQYF
15	TRBV27	TRBD1	TRBJ2-7	many	TGTGCCAGCAGCCCCGAGGACAGGGGGGCCTACGAGCAGTACTTC	CASSPEDRGAYEQYF
16	TRBV4-2	-	TRBJ1-6	many	TGTGCCAGCAGCCAAGGGTCTACTGACTATAATTCACCCCTCCACTTT	CASSQGSTDYNSPLHF
16	TRBV5-6	-	TRBJ1-5	-	TGTGCCAGCAGCTTGGGCGCCGGCGGTGGCAATCAGCCCCAGCATTTT	CASSLGAGGGNQPQHF
12	TRBV13	TRBD2	TRBJ2-1	many	TGTGCCAGCAGCACCTCACTAGCGGATGTATTCTTC	CASSTSLADVFF
13	TRBV27	TRBD2	TRBJ2-7	many	TGTGCCAGCAGTCCTGGGACTAGCTACGAGCAGTACTTC	CASSPGTSYEQYF
13	TRBV28	-	TRBJ2-6	few	TGTGCCAGCAGCCGCCCTGGGGCCAACGTCCTGACTTTC	CASSRPGANVLTF
15	TRBV5-1	TRBD2	TRBJ2-5	many	TGCGCCAGCGGCTCTAGCGGGGGAAACCAAGAGACCCAGTACTTC	CASGSSGGNQETQYF
12	TRBV6-8	-	TRBJ2-1	few	TGTGCCAGCAGTCCGCCGGGGAATGAGCAGTTCTTC	CASSPPGNEQFF
15	TRBV3-1	-	TRBJ1-1	many	TGTGCCAGCAGCCAAGATGCAGGGAGGGGCACTGAAGCTTTCTTT	CASSQDAGRGTEAFF
13	TRBV6-2/TRBV6-3	-	TRBJ2-3	many	TGTGCCAGCAGTAGACAGGTGGGAGATACGCAGTATTTT	CASSRQVGDTQYF
13	TRBV20-1	-	TRBJ1-4	many	TGCAGTCCAGGGCCCGCGCCCAATGAAAAACTGTTTTTT	CSPGPAPNEKLFF
11	TRBV20-1	TRBD1	TRBJ2-7	many	TGCAGTGCCAAGGGGGCCGGCGAGCAGTACTTC	CSAKGAGEQYF
16	TRBV20-1	TRBD2	TRBJ2-3	many	TGCAGTGCTAGAGATCTATTGCGGGGGGGCACAGATACGCAGTATTTT	CSARDLLRGGTDTQYF
12	TRBV27	-	TRBJ1-6	many	TGTGCCAGCAGTTTCGCAACATCACCCCTCCACTTT	CASSFATSPLHF
12	TRBV19	TRBD2	TRBJ2-1	many	TGTGCCAGTAGTTCCCTAGCGGGTGAGCAGTTCTTC	CASSSLAGEQFF
13	TRBV20-1	-	TRBJ2-1	many	TGCAGTGCTAGAGGGGGCTCCTACAATGAGCAGTTCTTC	CSARGGSYNEQFF
12	TRBV30	TRBD2	TRBJ2-1	-	TGTGCCTTCGAGAGGCGGGGGGATGAGCAGTTCTTC	CAFERRGDEQFF
14	TRBV11-2	-	TRBJ2-7	many	TGTGCCAGCAGCCTCTGGACCACAGCCTACGAGCAGTACTTC	CASSLWTTAYEQYF
12	TRBV12-3/TRBV12-4	-	TRBJ2-3	many	TGTGCCAGTACCCTCACCCGTAATACGCAGTATTTT	CASTLTRNTQYF
12	TRBV6-1	-	TRBJ1-1	many	TGTGCCAGCAGACAGCTCGGCGCTGAAGCTTTCTTT	CASRQLGAEAFF
17	TRBV5-6	TRBD2	TRBJ2-1	many	TGTGCCAGCAGCTCCCGCGGGAAGCGGGGGGTCCTCAATGAGCAGTTCTTC	CASSSRGKRGVLNEQFF
14	TRBV5-1	-	TRBJ2-5	many	TGCGCCAGCAGCTTAGCGGCCCAGACAGAGACCCAGTACTTC	CASSLAAQTETQYF
15	TRBV6-2/TRBV6-3	TRBD1	TRBJ1-4	many	TGTGCCAGCAGTAACTCGGGACAGGGTGTAGAAAAACTGTTTTTT	CASSNSGQGVEKLFF
16	TRBV7-6	-	TRBJ1-3	many	TGTGCCAGCAGCTTAGGAGGGGCCGAACCTGGAAACACCATATATTTT	CASSLGGAEPGNTIYF
16	TRBV5-1	-	TRBJ2-5	many	TGCGCCAGCAGCTCTGCAGGGGCGGTTGTCCAAGAGACCCAGTACTTC	CASSSAGAVVQETQYF
9	TRBV29-1	-	TRBJ1-2	many	TGCATCACAGGGTCCCAAAACACCTTC	CITGSQNTF
16	TRBV2	TRBD2	TRBJ2-3	many	TGTGCCAGCAGTGAAGGGCGGGGGGTTGGCACAGATACGCAGTATTTT	CASSEGRGVGTDTQYF
17	TRBV9	TRBD1	TRBJ2-7	many	TGTGCCAGCAGCGTGGGATTGGGACAGGCAACCGGGGACGAGCAGTACTTC	CASSVGLGQATGDEQYF
14	TRBV4-1	-	TRBJ2-2	-	TGCGCCAGCAGCCAAGAAGACGGAACCGGGGAGCTGTTTTTT	CASSQEDGTGELFF
12	TRBV18	-	TRBJ1-5	many	TGTGCCAGCTCACCGGAAGATCAGCCCCAGCATTTT	CASSPEDQPQHF
16	TRBV2	TRBD1	TRBJ1-3	many	TGTGCCAGCAGTGAAGCGAGGGGGCTGGCTGGAAACACCATATATTTT	CASSEARGLAGNTIYF
13	TRBV7-9	TRBD1	TRBJ1-6	many	TGTGCCAGCAGTCGGGACAGCCCTTCACCCCTCCACTTT	CASSRDSPSPLHF